Described below is a single T cell receptor (beta chain) sequence and its context. There are many counts of this clonotype. This receptor's antigen is unknown. Base qualities were left out, and no much larger clone turns up one base away. cDNA was synthesized by template-switch 5'RACE using a primer with a 10-nucleotide random unique molecular identifier that tagged each TCR transcript. Every sequencing run yielded over 200 million TCR-beta sequences covering 15-18 subjects. The RNeasy kit was used to extract total RNA. Using the KAPA Real-time Library Amplification kit, TCR-beta VDJ regions were amplified with primers for the TCR constant region and the 5'RACE anchor. A first PCR added sample indexes and Illumina adaptors, and a second PCR then raised library yield. After purification with Ampure beads, the TCR product of roughly 650 bp was size-selected on a 2% E-gel SizeSelection system. Before pooling, library quality was checked on a Bioanalyzer, concentration was measured with Qubit, and libraries were quantified with the Kapa Library Quantification kit. Libraries were sequenced paired-end 2 x 150 bp on an Illumina HiSeq 2500. To increase sequence diversity, roughly 24-32% phiX was spiked into each library pool. The original methods were these. Quality-filtered reads were processed with the UMI-based MiGEC pipeline, and over 90% of raw TCR sequences were removed by the MiGEC pipeline during error correction. IMGT germline references were used for alignment of VDJ genes, and clonotypes were defined by a unique CDR3 amino acid sequence together with V-J genes. Clonal expansion, Shannon diversity, and CDR3 relatedness (CalcPairwiseDistances, ClusterSamples) were evaluated with VDJtools, and phylogenetic trees were built with CLCbio workbench. Clones with at least 8 unique UMIs were defined as expanded, with this threshold being based on coefficient-of-variation modelling across technical triplicates. TCRdb trimmed the raw reads at Q25, called clones with MiXCR and kept productive beta chains. Rows matching on CDR3 protein sequence are summarized as one entry with the most common DNA and genes. The V and J calls were determined by TCRdb, not by the authors. The table for this sample lists some 50,000 distinct CDR3 sequences; about 26% of them were counted only once. Clones ranked in the top ten supply roughly 25% of the sample.

V drops 7 bases and J drops 2 bases, leaving 12 bases in between. The CDR3 measures 13 amino acids from cysteine to phenylalanine. Solely the CDR3 DNA is kept, with 39 bases framed from the first base. The germline V gene gives CDR1 as SQVTM and CDR2 as ANQGSEA. This specimen belongs to a study of neurological immune-mediated disorders (dated by TCRdb to between 2018 and 2021). With regard to the full study: Peripheral blood TCR-beta repertoires from HTLV-I-associated myelopathy (HAM/TSP) patients, multiple sclerosis patients and healthy controls were compared by UMI-based sequencing. The cohort included 60 to 70 subjects: some 14 with HAM/TSP, about 34 with multiple sclerosis, and roughly 20 healthy controls. Alongside PBMC samples, the set of about 100 TCR-beta libraries contained longitudinal samples, technical triplicates, and paired CD4+ and CD8+ T-cell subsets that had been sorted. The paper's findings and limits, for the study overall: TCR clonal expansion was greatest in HAM/TSP patients and smallest in MS patients, who ranked below even healthy controls. No identical CDR3 amino acid sequences were found to be shared among expanded clones across subjects, suggesting that TCR-beta repertoires were private in all groups.

Healthy controls were blood bank volunteers in Maryland, USA. For the unsorted PBMC libraries, 2 million PBMCs were stored in RNAlater at -80 degrees C until RNA extraction and were used to generate the libraries. Peripheral blood underwent Ficoll-Hypaque density gradient centrifugation to isolate PBMCs, which were then cryopreserved in liquid nitrogen. The chain joins TRBV29-1 to TRBJ2-1, with the identity of the D gene unclear. Source material: PBMCs. The receptor was isolated from an older woman in good health. In nucleotide form, the sequence is TGCAGCGCCAAGAACGGAGCCTACAATGAGCAGTTCTTC. Translated, it gives CSAKNGAYNEQFF.